Below, 17 T cell receptor beta chains from the same sample are listed, as sequenced in a study of blood T cell repertoires in COVID-19. Sequenced by immunoSEQ multiplex PCR; TCRdb stores in-frame clones only, minus some. The sample records more than 350,000 clones, about 83% being singletons. Material: PBMCs or T cells enriched from blood (not recorded which). Every receptor here comes from a woman aged 45-65 years who had recovered from COVID-19.

This clone was counted a few times. The chain employs TRBV28 and TRBJ2-3, with 7 bases identical to TRBD1. CDR3 length: 15 amino acids. Trimming at V came to 2 bases and at J to 3 bases, leaving 5 bases not matched to a gene. Per the germline V gene, CDR1 is MDHEN and CDR2 is SYDVKM. CDR3 loop: CASSLKTGVTDTQYF. CDR3 in DNA: TGTGCCAGCAGTTTAAAAACAGGGGTGACAGATACGCAGTATTTT.

In this sample, this clone turned up once. The chain carries TRBV7-2 and TRBJ2-5; 10 bases are a match to TRBD2. Trimming removed 8 bases from V and 4 bases from J; junction bases left unmatched: 13. Germline loops: CDR1 SGHTA, CDR2 FQGNSA. There are 16 residues in the CDR3. The chain's CDR3 is CASSERGGPGVETQYF. The CDR3 DNA sequence: TGTGCCAGCTCTGAGCGGGGGGGGCCAGGAGTAGAGACCCAGTACTTC. Using reference TRBV7-2 and TRBJ2-5 for the parts outside the CDR3, the full variable domain is GAGVSQSPSNKVTEKGKDVELRCDPISGHTALYWYRQSLGQGLEFLIYFQGNSAPDKSGLPSDRFSAERTGGSVSTLTIQRTQQEDSAVYLCASSERGGPGVETQYFGPGTRLLVL.

The CDR3 coding sequence is TGTGCCAGCAGTTTGGCAGGGGCGAATCAGCCCCAGCATTTT. Encoded protein: CASSLAGANQPQHF. The rearrangement links TRBV28 to TRBJ1-5, with D possibly being TRBD1 (6 bases). CDR1 and CDR2 from the germline V gene are MDHEN and SYDVKM. V lost 3 bases and J lost 4, with 10 bases in between. CDR3 length: 14 amino acids.

The rearrangement joins TRBV6-5 to TRBJ1-6; no reliable D call. Germline V gene sequence: CDR1 MNHEY, CDR2 SVGAGI. The CDR3 is 16 amino acids. V was clipped by 4 bases and J by 2 bases, with 12 bases between them. As DNA, the CDR3 is TGTGCCAGCAGTTTGGCGGGCCGCGCCTATAATTCACCCCTCCACTTT. Translation: CASSLAGRAYNSPLHF.

The chain links TRBV10-3 to TRBJ1-1; 8 bases are shared with TRBD1. J gave up 3 bases and V 10 bases, and 7 bases lay outside the gene matches. The CDR3 spans 13 residues. Per germline, CDR1 ENHRY and CDR2 SYGVKD. CDR3 in amino acids: CATTQGGDTEAFF. DNA of the CDR3: TGTGCCACGACACAGGGGGGGGACACTGAAGCTTTCTTT.

This clone was recorded only once. The CDR3: CAISERTGGTEAFF. The CDR3, as DNA: TGTGCCATCAGTGAGCGGACAGGGGGAACTGAAGCTTTCTTT. The J gene is TRBJ1-1, the V gene TRBV10-3; 10 bases fit TRBD1. The germline V gene encodes CDR1 ENHRY and CDR2 SYGVKD. There are 14 residues in the CDR3. The V gene end was trimmed by 2 bases and the J gene end by 5 bases; junction bases not matched to a gene: 2.

This clone was counted a single time. This chain joins TRBV7-3 and TRBJ2-1; TRBD2 might be the D (5 bases). Trimming stripped 2 bases from V and 0 bases from J, with 11 bases between. CDR3 size: 16 residues. Germline CDR1 reads SGHTA; CDR2 reads FQGTGA. The CDR3 spells CASSLWTPDSYNEQFF. CDR3 nucleotide sequence: TGTGCCAGCAGCTTATGGACTCCCGACTCCTACAATGAGCAGTTCTTC.

This clone was seen only once. Other DNA sequences in this specimen translate into the identical CDR3. This chain connects TRBV9 to TRBJ2-7, with a weak D call TRBD1 (6 bases). The CDR3 runs to 14 residues. Per germline, CDR1 SGDLS and CDR2 YYNGEE. Trimming stripped 0 bases from V and 2 bases from J, with 9 bases between. The CDR3 bases are TGTGCCAGCAGCGTAGCCCCAGGGGCCTACGAGCAGTACTTC. Amino acid sequence: CASSVAPGAYEQYF.

This rearrangement joins TRBV28 to TRBJ2-7; D might be TRBD2 (6 bases). The CDR3 sequence is 12 residues long. With 5 bases removed from V and 7 bases from J, the gap between germline ends came to 12 bases. CDR1 is MDHEN, CDR2 SYDVKM, per germline. The CDR3 DNA is TGTGCCAGCAGTCTGGGGGGTTGGGAGCAGTACTTC. Its translation is CASSLGGWEQYF.

This chain uses TRBV2 with TRBJ1-2; D is ambiguous. CDR3 length: 15 amino acids. V was trimmed by 4 bases and J by 4 bases, leaving 16 bases between them. Germline assignment: CDR1 SNHLY and CDR2 FYNNEI. Written as DNA, the CDR3 is TGTGCCAGCAGTGCCGGACCAGACACTAGCTATGGCTACACCTTC. The encoded protein is CASSAGPDTSYGYTF.

This clone has just a few counts. The chain joins TRBV28 to TRBJ1-2; 7 bases line up with TRBD1. Germline assignment: CDR1 MDHEN and CDR2 SYDVKM. The CDR3 sequence is 15 residues long. After removal of 6 bases from V and 7 bases from J, the junction contained 14 bases not matched to a gene. CDR3 in amino acids: CASRRQGGVLGGYTF. CDR3 nucleotides: TGTGCCAGCAGAAGACAGGGTGGAGTACTAGGTGGCTACACCTTC.

This clone has a handful of counts. The rearrangement joins TRBV30 to TRBJ1-1; D unclear. Between the trimmed V and J ends, which lost 2 bases and 1 base, there was a span of 8 bases. CDR1 and CDR2 from the germline V gene are GTSNPN and SVGIG (reference sequence). This CDR3 has 13 residues. Here the CDR3 DNA reads TGTGCCTGGAGTCCGACTGGGAACACTGAAGCTTTCTTT. It translates to CAWSPTGNTEAFF.

The chain carries TRBV20-1 and TRBJ1-4; TRBD1 might be the D (5 bases). The germline CDR1 and CDR2 sequences are DFQATT and SNEGSKA (reference sequence). CDR3 length: 11 amino acids. The V gene lost 6 bases and the J gene lost 8 bases, with 10 bases spanning the gap. The CDR3, as DNA: TGCAGTGCCGACAGTGGGGAAAAACTGTTTTTT. It is translated as CSADSGEKLFF.

This chain connects TRBV7-2 to TRBJ1-1; D unresolved. Germline values: CDR1 SGHTA, CDR2 FQGNSA. V was shortened by 1 base and J by 7 bases, with 4 bases between the two germline ends. The CDR3 spans 11 residues. The chain's CDR3 is CASSLGSEAFF. The CDR3 coding sequence is TGTGCCAGCAGCTTAGGCAGTGAAGCTTTCTTT. Using reference TRBV7-2 and TRBJ1-1 for the parts outside the CDR3, the full variable domain is GAGVSQSPSNKVTEKGKDVELRCDPISGHTALYWYRQSLGQGLEFLIYFQGNSAPDKSGLPSDRFSAERTGGSVSTLTIQRTQQEDSAVYLCASSLGSEAFFGQGTRLTVV.

The sample holds many counts of this clone. The chain uses TRBV6-1 and TRBJ1-6, with D hard to call. This CDR3 spans 13 amino acids. Trimming pared 3 bases from V and 6 bases from J, leaving 6 bases between. Germline V gene lookup returns CDR1 MNHNS and CDR2 SASEGT. CDR3 region: CASSDWLNSPLHF. CDR3 in DNA: TGTGCCAGCAGTGATTGGCTTAATTCACCCCTCCACTTT.

The rearrangement uses TRBV9 and TRBJ1-3; a weak D match, TRBD1 (5 bases). The CDR3 has 16 residues. The germline CDR1 and CDR2 sequences are SGDLS and YYNGEE. V was clipped by 0 bases and J by 3 bases, with 13 bases between them. CDR3 sequence reads: CASSVEGYSGGNTIYF. Here the CDR3 DNA reads TGTGCCAGCAGCGTAGAGGGGTATTCTGGTGGAAACACCATATATTTT.

V is TRBV5-6 and J is TRBJ1-6; 7 bases map to TRBD1. V shed 2 bases and J 9 bases; nucleotides not matched to a gene: 17. The germline CDR1 and CDR2 sequences are SGHDT and YYEEEE. The CDR3 totals 18 residues. The CDR3 sequence is CASSFYLISGQVGSPLHF. CDR3 bases: TGTGCCAGCAGCTTTTACTTGATTAGTGGACAGGTCGGTTCACCCCTCCACTTT.